Presented here are 11 T cell receptor beta chains from one specimen sequenced in a study of shared clonotypes between healthy human individuals. CD8 cells classed as naive were CD45RO-negative and positively selected for CCR7, excluding terminally differentiated effector memory CD45RA+ cells. Using immunoSEQ multiplex PCR, the repertoire was profiled, and TCRdb retains in-frame clones only, with some absent. The table lists around 2,000,000 clones, about 95% of them singletons, with roughly 1% in the top ten. Sequenced: naive CD8+ T cells sorted from blood. The source is a man between 18 and 35 years old in good health.

The chain is built from TRBV7-9 and TRBJ2-7, with TRBD2 identical over 7 bases. The germline V gene has CDR1 SEHNR and CDR2 FQNEAQ (reference sequence). The CDR3 covers 14 residues. V was clipped by 4 bases and J by 3 bases; unmatched bases: 6. The CDR3 DNA is TGTGCCAGCAGCTCGCCTCTAGCGGACTACGAGCAGTACTTC. Amino acids: CASSSPLADYEQYF.

Notes on this clone: Other DNA sequences from this sample encode an identical CDR3 as well. The chain employs TRBV27 and TRBJ1-1, with D possibly matching TRBD1 (5 bases). Germline V gene sequence: CDR1 MNHEY, CDR2 SMNVEV (reference sequence). This CDR3 comprises 15 residues. V was cut by 0 bases and J by 1 base, with 9 bases left in between. This chain's CDR3 is CASSLSQGANTEAFF. In nucleotides, the CDR3 is TGTGCCAGCAGTTTATCGCAGGGCGCGAACACTGAAGCTTTCTTT.

Only one count was recorded for this clone. This chain links TRBV6-1 with TRBJ2-3, with D possibly TRBD1 on 6 matching bases. The V gene lost 3 bases and the J gene lost 5 bases, with 18 bases spanning the gap. This CDR3 spans 16 amino acids. Germline CDR1 MNHNS, CDR2 SASEGT. CDR3 coding DNA: TGTGCCAGCAGTGAGATCAGGGGCGCTGAGAAAGATACGCAGTATTTT. It encodes CASSEIRGAEKDTQYF.

This clone has only one observation. This chain uses TRBV27 with TRBJ1-5, with D possibly TRBD1 on 5 matching bases. The CDR3 sequence is 16 residues long. Trimming removed 3 bases from V and 7 bases from J, with 19 bases in between. Per the germline V gene, CDR1 is MNHEY and CDR2 is SMNVEV (reference sequence). The CDR3 coding sequence is TGTGCCAGCAGTTTCGAGGCGACGGGGCCTGTGCAGCCCCAGCATTTT. Protein product: CASSFEATGPVQPQHF.

V usage is TRBV6-5 and J usage is TRBJ2-7, with 7 nucleotides matching TRBD2. The CDR3 has 15 amino acids. V gave up 6 bases and J gave up 2 bases; unmatched junction bases: 10. The germline gives CDR1 MNHEY, CDR2 SVGAGI. The CDR3 region has the DNA TGTGCCAGCAGCTCATCTTCCGGGACTACCTACGAGCAGTACTTC. This codes for CASSSSSGTTYEQYF.

The chain links TRBV27 to TRBJ2-7; D possibly corresponds to TRBD2 (6 bases). With 3 bases removed from V and 2 bases from J, the gap between germline ends came to 23 bases. Germline V lookup: CDR1 MNHEY, CDR2 SMNVEV (reference sequence). This CDR3 is 18 amino acids long. CDR3 nucleotides: TGTGCCAGCAGTTTGAAACCTCGGGGTGGAGGGGCGACCTACGAGCAGTACTTC. Protein: CASSLKPRGGGATYEQYF.

The genes are TRBV4-1 and TRBJ2-5; D gene uncertain. This CDR3 is 13 amino acids long. Germline V gene lookup returns CDR1 MGHRA and CDR2 YSYEKL. Trimming took 3 bases from V and 3 from J, leaving 8 bases between them. CDR3 residues: CASSHLTEETQYF. The CDR3 nucleotides are TGCGCCAGCAGCCACCTAACTGAAGAGACCCAGTACTTC.

The chain employs TRBV30 and TRBJ2-3; D call uncertain. The germline CDR1 and CDR2 sequences are GTSNPN and SVGIG (reference sequence). V dropped 4 bases and J dropped 6 bases, with 14 bases sitting between them. The CDR3 runs to 13 residues. CDR3 in amino acids: CAWNVWGSDTQYF. CDR3 nucleotide sequence: TGTGCCTGGAATGTCTGGGGATCGGATACGCAGTATTTT.

This chain links TRBV30 with TRBJ2-7; D is ambiguous. V lost 4 bases and J lost 6, with 16 bases in between. This CDR3 is built from 13 residues. Germline-derived CDR1 and CDR2 are GTSNPN and SVGIG (reference sequence). The CDR3, as DNA: TGTGCCTGGACCTTGGACGGGCTGCCCGAGCAGTACTTC. As protein: CAWTLDGLPEQYF.

In regard to this clone: The same CDR3 also results from other DNA sequences found in this sample. This rearrangement joins TRBV4-1 to TRBJ2-3, with no clear D. The CDR3 is 14 residues long. Deletions cut 1 base from V and 3 bases from J, with 8 bases between. CDR1 is MGHRA, CDR2 YSYEKL, per germline. The CDR3 DNA follows: TGCGCCAGCAGCCAAGTTGGCTTGACAGATACGCAGTATTTT. Protein product: CASSQVGLTDTQYF.

V usage is TRBV7-2 and J usage is TRBJ2-7, with D possibly TRBD2 on 6 matching bases. V was trimmed by 5 bases and J by 3 bases, leaving 17 bases between them. Germline lookup yields CDR1 SGHTA and CDR2 FQGNSA. The CDR3 is made up of 15 amino acids. The CDR3 spells CASSHGSGGNYEQYF. The CDR3 region has the DNA TGTGCCAGCAGCCACGGTAGCGGAGGGAACTACGAGCAGTACTTC. The whole variable domain, filled in from reference TRBV7-2 and TRBJ2-7, reads GAGVSQSPSNKVTEKGKDVELRCDPISGHTALYWYRQSLGQGLEFLIYFQGNSAPDKSGLPSDRFSAERTGGSVSTLTIQRTQQEDSAVYLCASSHGSGGNYEQYFGPGTRLTVT.